Below, 14 T cell receptor beta chains from the same sample are listed, as sequenced in a study of shared clonotypes between healthy human individuals. Profiling relied on immunoSEQ multiplex PCR, and the TCRdb table lists in-frame clones only, not all of them. The sample lists about half a million clones, over 70% occurring once. The sample taken for sequencing was PBMCs. The source is a woman in her forties in good health. Some clones in this sample may be carry-over from other donors' samples.

The chain joins TRBV7-9 to TRBJ2-7; 9 nucleotides agree with TRBD1. J gave up 5 bases and V 1 base, and 6 bases lay outside the gene matches. There are 15 residues in the CDR3. CDR1 and CDR2 (germline): SEHNR, FQNEAQ (reference sequence). CDR3 nucleotide sequence: TGTGCCAGCAGCTTAGGTCTCGGGACAGGGAACGAGCAGTACTTC. Amino acids: CASSLGLGTGNEQYF.

A remark on this clone: It differs at one base from a far larger clone, so likely a read error. Other DNA sequences in the sample encode the same CDR3. The V gene is TRBV30, the J gene TRBJ2-7; the D gene could be TRBD1 or TRBD2 (6 bases each). CDR1 is GTSNPN and CDR2 is SVGIG in the germline V gene (reference sequence). CDR3 size: 10 residues. Trimming stripped 7 bases from V and 6 bases from J, with 10 bases between. The CDR3 region has the DNA TGTGCCTTTGGGGGGCTCGAGCAGTACTTC. The encoded protein is CAFGGLEQYF.

With regard to this clone: This sequence is one base from a far larger clone and is likely a read error. No conserved phenylalanine or tryptophan ends this CDR3, so it is likely a read error. This rearrangement joins TRBV7-8 to TRBJ1-5; TRBD1 agrees at 9 bases. V shed 5 bases and J 5 bases; nucleotides not matched to a gene: 7. The CDR3 totals 15 residues. Germline V gene sequence: CDR1 SGHVS, CDR2 FQNEAQ. The CDR3 region is CASSPGTGSDQPQHL. DNA of the CDR3: TGTGCCAGCAGCCCCGGGACAGGGTCGGATCAGCCCCAGCATCTT.

V and J are TRBV5-5 and TRBJ1-5; D gene unclear. The CDR3 has 14 amino acids. The germline V gene has CDR1 SGHKS and CDR2 YYEKEE (reference sequence). With 0 bases removed from V and 5 bases from J, the gap between germline ends came to 9 bases. The CDR3 nucleotides read TGTGCCAGCAGCTTGGAGGCAGGTGATCAGCCCCAGCATTTT. As protein: CASSLEAGDQPQHF.

The chain recombines TRBV11-2 with TRBJ2-1; 7 nucleotides match TRBD2. There are 14 residues in the CDR3. Germline trimming cut 2 bases from V and 6 bases from J; bases unmatched to any gene: 4. CDR1 SGHAT and CDR2 FQNNGV come from the germline V gene. CDR3 bases: TGTGCCAGCAGCTTACTAGGACTAGGCAATGAGCAGTTCTTC. As protein: CASSLLGLGNEQFF.

The rearrangement links TRBV18 to TRBJ1-4; 7 bases align to TRBD1. After removal of 5 bases from V and 6 bases from J, the junction contained 6 bases not matched to a gene. Per the germline V gene, CDR1 is KGHSH and CDR2 is LQKENI. The length of the CDR3 is 14 residues. The CDR3, as DNA: TGTGCCAGCTCAAACAGGGGAACGGATGAAAAACTGTTTTTT. Encoded protein: CASSNRGTDEKLFF.

V is TRBV15 and J is TRBJ2-7, with 10 positions matching TRBD2. The V segment lost 1 base and the J segment 0 bases; nucleotides outside the gene matches: 6. The CDR3 totals 17 residues. The germline V gene has CDR1 LNHNV and CDR2 YYDKDF (reference sequence). As DNA, the CDR3 is TGTGCCACCAGCAGAGGCCCTAGCGGGAGCGCCTCCTACGAGCAGTACTTC. Its translation: CATSRGPSGSASYEQYF. Full variable domain (remainder filled in from reference TRBV15 and TRBJ2-7): DAMVIQNPRYQVTQFGKPVTLSCSQTLNHNVMYWYQQKSSQAPKLLFHYYDKDFNNEADTPDNFQSRRPNTSFCFLDIRSPGLGDTAMYLCATSRGPSGSASYEQYFGPGTRLTVT.

As regards this clone: Only one base separates this from a far larger clonotype, so it likely reflects a read error. The chain is built from TRBV4-3 and TRBJ2-4, with TRBD2 matching 7 bases. Germline CDR1 and CDR2: LGHNA and YSLEER. The CDR3 has 13 amino acids. This chain's CDR3 is CASSQDRVGGPVF. CDR3 nucleotide sequence: TGCGCCAGCAGCCAAGATAGGGTGGGAGGGCCTGTCTTC.

This clone was found a few times. V and J are TRBV10-3 and TRBJ2-2, with 11 bases lining up with TRBD1. The CDR3 consists of 15 residues. The germline V gene encodes CDR1 ENHRY and CDR2 SYGVKD. The V segment lost 6 bases and the J segment 3 bases; nucleotides outside the gene matches: 3. DNA for the CDR3: TGTGCCATCAGGGAGGGACAGGGGGACACCGGGGAGCTGTTTTTT. This sequence encodes CAIREGQGDTGELFF.

The chain employs TRBV7-9 and TRBJ1-2; D is unresolved. The CDR3 has 12 amino acids. Trimming took 3 bases from V and 6 from J, leaving 8 bases between them. The germline gives CDR1 SEHNR, CDR2 FQNEAQ (reference sequence). The CDR3 sequence: CASSFSGNGYTF. DNA for the CDR3: TGTGCCAGCAGCTTCAGCGGGAATGGCTACACCTTC.

The chain uses TRBV6-5 and TRBJ2-7; 7 bases are shared with TRBD1. Trimming removed 6 bases from V and 5 bases from J; junction bases left unmatched: 10. CDR1 is MNHEY and CDR2 is SVGAGI in the germline V gene. The CDR3 extends over 14 amino acids. The chain's CDR3 is CASRRGRWSHEQYF. The CDR3, as DNA: TGTGCCAGCAGAAGGGGGCGGTGGAGCCACGAGCAGTACTTC.

This clone has only one observation. Relative to the germline gene, one junction end is altered; a read error may explain this. The chain couples TRBV23-1 to TRBJ2-3, with 9 bases fitting TRBD2. TRBV23-1 is reported as an ORF; its role is uncertain. The CDR3 runs 17 residues. This chain's CDR3 is CASSQGGGSGSIRYAVF. CDR3 DNA sequence: TGCGCCAGCAGTCAAGGTGGTGGTAGCGGGAGCATCAGATACGCAGTATTT.

The chain uses TRBV30 and TRBJ1-2; 8 nucleotides align to TRBD1. This CDR3 region has 13 residues. Trimming removed 2 bases from V and 12 bases from J; junction bases left unmatched: 11. CDR1 GTSNPN and CDR2 SVGIG come from the germline V gene (reference sequence). The CDR3 DNA is TGTGCCTGGAGTAGTGGGACAGGAAAAAGGCACACCTTC. Protein sequence: CAWSSGTGKRHTF.

This sequence joins TRBV29-1 and TRBJ2-7, with D unresolved. Germline V lookup: CDR1 SQVTM, CDR2 ANQGSEA. CDR3 length equals 17 residues. Trimming stripped 6 bases from V and 6 bases from J, with 30 bases between. The CDR3 reads CSVAAALGPRTSSEQYF. In DNA, the CDR3 is TGCAGCGTCGCTGCAGCGCTGGGTCCCCGGACGTCGAGCGAGCAGTACTTC.